This T cell receptor beta chain originates from a study of CDR3 diversity in severe acne. This clonotype was recorded a few times. The CDR3 has 14 residues. Germline loops: CDR1 MGHDK, CDR2 SYGVNS. The germline V and J ends were trimmed by 0 bases and 8 bases, with 13 bases remaining between them. TCRdb used MiXCR to reprocess the PCR reads, holding one entry per CDR3 protein. The sample lists almost 85,000 distinct CDR3 sequences; roughly 51% were seen once. The genes are TRBV25-1 and TRBJ1-2, with D hard to call. The TCR was taken from a male donor in good health, without acne. Sequences were obtained from blood. The CDR3, as DNA: TGTGCCAGCAGTGAATATCCGGTGACGGGGGGCTACACCTTC. Translating it yields CASSEYPVTGGYTF.